Below are 20 T cell receptor beta chains sequenced from a single sample in a study of T cell repertoires in cytomegalovirus infection (dated by TCRdb to the late 2010s). The treatment or condition label for this specimen denotes: in vitro stimulation with specific CMV peptide epitopes to enrich CMV-specific T cells. Their recognized antigens are unknown. The listed sequencing device is Illumina HiSeq 1500. The public sequencing data were trimmed at Q25 with fastp and processed into clonotypes with MiXCR by TCRdb, which kept only in-frame beta chains. For every CDR3 protein sequence, its rows merge into one entry that carries the most common genes and DNA. For this sample there are hundreds of thousands of distinct CDR3 sequences; approximately 29% appear just once. The ten largest account for under 15% of the sample. The sequencing used cultured CD8+ T cells from PBMCs, collected from culture after CMV antigen stimulation. The source of these receptors is a human donor in good health (CMV status not recorded). Some clones in this sample may be carry-over from other donors' samples.

This clonotype appeared a few times. The chain combines TRBV29-1 with TRBJ2-2; D might be TRBD1 (6 bases). The CDR3 spans 12 residues. The ends were cut back, 5 bases at V and 5 bases at J, with 9 bases in the middle. Germline CDR1 SQVTM, CDR2 ANQGSEA. CDR3 nucleotides: TGCAGCGTTTACCAGGGGACCGGGGAGCTGTTTTTT. Protein sequence: CSVYQGTGELFF.

This clonotype was observed a single time. With a much larger clone just one base away, this may be a read error. The chain links TRBV7-2 to TRBJ2-1; TRBD2 matches 13 bases. Germline CDR1 is SGHTA and CDR2 is FQGNSA. V shed 5 bases and J 5 bases; nucleotides not matched to a gene: 12. CDR3 length equals 18 residues. The CDR3 coding sequence is TGTGCCAGCAGCACACGGACTAGCGGGGGTTCCCAAGACAATGAGCAGTTCTTC. This encodes CASSTRTSGGSQDNEQFF.

The chain carries TRBV6-6 and TRBJ1-3, with unresolved D. The CDR3 has 14 residues. V lost 7 bases and J 2 bases, leaving 12 bases between the germline ends. Germline-derived CDR1 and CDR2 are MNHNY and SVGAGI (reference sequence). The CDR3 region is CASKAASTGNTIYF. The CDR3, as DNA: TGTGCCAGCAAGGCGGCATCTACTGGAAACACCATATATTTT.

The rearrangement uses TRBV12-3 or TRBV12-4 and TRBJ2-2; D remains unclear. The length of the CDR3 is 15 residues. Trimming left V 5 bases short and J 6 bases short, with 16 bases between. The CDR3 protein is CASSPVLSFPGELFF. CDR3 nucleotides: TGTGCCAGCAGTCCCGTCCTATCGTTTCCCGGGGAGCTGTTTTTT.

V is TRBV12-3 or TRBV12-4 and J is TRBJ1-1; possibly TRBD1 for D (5 bases). The V and J ends lost 3 bases and 3 bases respectively, with 14 bases between them. This CDR3 has 15 residues. The CDR3 sequence: CASSLMDIAYTEAFF. In DNA form, the CDR3 reads TGTGCCAGCAGTTTGATGGACATAGCATACACTGAAGCTTTCTTT.

This clonotype was recorded a few times. The J gene is TRBJ2-3, the V gene TRBV25-1; the D gene could be TRBD1 or TRBD2 (5 bases each). Germline V gene lookup returns CDR1 MGHDK and CDR2 SYGVNS. Trimming pared 3 bases from V and 2 bases from J, leaving 12 bases between. The CDR3 spans 15 residues. DNA for the CDR3: TGTGCCAGCAGTGATGACGAGGGGACCACAGATACGCAGTATTTT. This translates into CASSDDEGTTDTQYF.

The chain recombines TRBV11-2 with TRBJ2-7; unclear D gene. The CDR3 length is 13 residues. Trimming stripped 2 bases from V and 4 bases from J, with 9 bases between. CDR1 and CDR2 from the germline V gene are SGHAT and FQNNGV. CDR3 protein: CASSLLWGYEQYV. The CDR3 coding sequence is TGTGCCAGCAGCTTACTATGGGGTTACGAGCAGTACGTC.

The CDR3 DNA is TGTGCCAGCAGTTCCCCTGGCGGGGCTAGCACAGATACGCAGTATTTT. Protein product: CASSSPGGASTDTQYF. This sequence joins TRBV6-2 or TRBV6-3 and TRBJ2-3; tentatively, D is TRBD2 (6 bases). The V gene lost 4 bases and the J gene lost 0 bases, with 14 bases spanning the gap. The CDR3 extends over 16 amino acids. Germline assignment: CDR1 MNHEY and CDR2 SVGEGT.

J is TRBJ2-3 and V is TRBV12-3 or TRBV12-4; TRBD2 agrees at 12 bases. CDR3 size: 15 residues. V gave up 8 bases and J gave up 5 bases; unmatched junction bases: 8. The CDR3 protein is CASGSSGGGGDTQYF. The DNA for the CDR3 is TGTGCCAGCGGGTCTAGCGGGGGGGGCGGAGATACGCAGTATTTT.

This clonotype was observed a handful of times. The chain links TRBV4-3 to TRBJ1-4; D uncertain. Trimming removed 1 base from V and 0 bases from J, with 9 bases in between. Per germline, CDR1 LGHNA and CDR2 YSLEER. CDR3 length equals 16 residues. CDR3 DNA: TGCGCCAGCAGCCAAGCCCGATTTGCAACTAATGAAAAACTGTTTTTT. It specifies CASSQARFATNEKLFF.

V gene TRBV15 combines with J gene TRBJ2-7; 7 bases match TRBD1. CDR1 is LNHNV, CDR2 YYDKDF, per germline (reference sequence). This CDR3 has 14 amino acids. V was pared by 4 bases and J by 2 bases, with 5 bases of the junction left unmatched. The CDR3 sequence: CATSTGQITYEQYF. CDR3 coding DNA: TGTGCCACCAGCACGGGACAGATTACCTACGAGCAGTACTTC.

There are many counts of this clonotype. The rearrangement joins TRBV7-9 to TRBJ2-1; D possibly uses TRBD1 or TRBD2 (5 bases each). Germline lookup yields CDR1 SEHNR and CDR2 FQNEAQ (reference sequence). There are 14 residues in the CDR3. Deletions cut 4 bases from V and 2 bases from J, with 9 bases between. CDR3 amino acids: CASSSPGPYNEQFF. The CDR3 DNA is TGTGCCAGCAGCTCACCGGGACCCTACAATGAGCAGTTCTTC. The full variable domain, in which reference TRBV7-9 and TRBJ2-1 provide the parts outside the CDR3, is DTGVSQNPRHKITKRGQNVTFRCDPISEHNRLYWYRQTLGQGPEFLTYFQNEAQLEKSRLLSDRFSAERPKGSFSTLEIQRTEQGDSAMYLCASSSPGPYNEQFFGPGTRLTVL.

The chain recombines TRBV7-4 with TRBJ1-2; D is uncertain. The CDR3 loop spans 17 amino acids. In germline, CDR1 is SGHVT, CDR2 SQSDAQ. V was pared by 8 bases and J by 3 bases, with 25 bases between. This CDR3 is CASGDMGGGDKDYGYTF. DNA for the CDR3: TGTGCCAGCGGTGATATGGGTGGTGGGGATAAGGACTATGGCTACACCTTC.

This clonotype occurred many times. The chain recombines TRBV7-2 with TRBJ2-7; 7 nucleotides agree with TRBD1. This CDR3 is built from 14 residues. The J segment lost 3 bases and the V segment lost 5 bases, leaving 7 bases of the junction unmatched. Germline-derived CDR1 and CDR2 are SGHTA and FQGNSA. CDR3 protein: CASSVATGNYEQYV. DNA of the CDR3: TGTGCCAGCAGCGTTGCGACAGGGAACTACGAGCAGTACGTC.

This sequence joins TRBV12-3 or TRBV12-4 and TRBJ2-3, with D perhaps matching TRBD1 or TRBD2 (5 bases each). The germline V and J ends were trimmed by 4 bases and 2 bases, with 16 bases remaining between them. The CDR3 has 16 amino acids. The CDR3 nucleotides are TGTGCCAGCAGTTCCACTAAAACGGGGCCCACAGATACGCAGTATTTT. This sequence encodes CASSSTKTGPTDTQYF.

This clonotype occurred a few times. V usage is TRBV4-2 and J usage is TRBJ2-7, with D perhaps matching TRBD1 (5 bases). This CDR3 comprises 14 residues. In germline, CDR1 is LGHNA, CDR2 YNFKEQ. V was shortened by 0 bases and J by 3 bases, with 9 bases between the two germline ends. CDR3 amino acids: CASSQDADSYEQYF. In DNA, the CDR3 is TGTGCCAGCAGCCAAGATGCAGACAGCTACGAGCAGTACTTC.

The chain uses TRBV2 and TRBJ2-4; TRBD2 is a possible D gene (7 bases). This CDR3 has 16 amino acids. CDR1 and CDR2 from the germline V gene are SNHLY and FYNNEI. V lost 6 bases and J lost 7, with 22 bases in between. CDR3 nucleotide sequence: TGTGCCAGCAGCGCAAGGGGGGGCAGGGCGGGGAACATTCAGTACTTC. It translates to CASSARGGRAGNIQYF.

The table lists this clonotype with many counts. V gene TRBV7-6 combines with J gene TRBJ1-1; possibly TRBD1 for D (6 bases). The germline V gene has CDR1 SGHVS and CDR2 FNYEAQ. Trimming pared 1 base from V and 4 bases from J, leaving 10 bases between. The CDR3 runs 14 residues. CDR3 nucleotides: TGTGCCAGCAGCTTAGACCCAGGGGTCACTGAAGCTTTCTTT. Protein sequence: CASSLDPGVTEAFF. Supplemented by reference TRBV7-6 and TRBJ1-1, the full variable domain reads GAGVSQSPRYKVTKRGQDVALRCDPISGHVSLYWYRQALGQGPEFLTYFNYEAQQDKSGLPNDRFSAERPEGSISTLTIQRTEQRDSAMYRCASSLDPGVTEAFFGQGTRLTVV.

This chain links TRBV19 with TRBJ1-4, with TRBD1 as a possible D gene (5 bases). Germline V CDR1 and CDR2: LNHDA, SQIVND (reference sequence). The length of the CDR3 is 18 residues. Trimming pared 8 bases from V and 6 bases from J, leaving 28 bases between. The CDR3 spells CASDRAVGRDPLDEKLFF. The CDR3 nucleotides read TGTGCCAGTGATAGGGCTGTGGGACGGGACCCTTTGGATGAAAAACTGTTTTTT. The variable domain in full, completed from reference TRBV19 and TRBJ1-4, reads DGGITQSPKYLFRKEGQNVTLSCEQNLNHDAMYWYRQDPGQGLRLIYYSQIVNDFQKGDIAEGYSVSREKKESFPLTVTSAQKNPTAFYLCASDRAVGRDPLDEKLFFGSGTQLSVL.

This clonotype was observed at least ten times. The chain uses TRBV7-2 and TRBJ1-2; D is perhaps TRBD1 (5 bases). V lost 6 bases, J lost 4 bases, and 12 bases lay in between. The germline V gene encodes CDR1 SGHTA and CDR2 FQGNSA. This CDR3 comprises 13 residues. The DNA for the CDR3 is TGTGCCAGCAGGCCTACAGGTCTCTATGGCTACACCTTC. Amino acid sequence: CASRPTGLYGYTF.